A selection of T cell receptor beta chains follows, all from one sample in a study of beta chain features in type 1 diabetes. The protocol was immunoSEQ multiplex PCR, while the TCRdb copy is restricted to in-frame clones and leaves out a portion. The sample holds approximately 150,000 clones; roughly an eighth are singletons and the top ten take around 1.4%. Sequenced input: central memory CD4+ T cells from blood. The receptors originated from a man between 18 and 29 years old with type 1 diabetes. CDR3s include the opening cysteine and the closing phenylalanine or tryptophan. Fields, in order: D gene, clone size, J gene, V gene, CDR3 protein, CDR3 DNA. The D gene is left open where the match is weak. The size of a clone is reported for some rows only, either as once, few or many, or as a class for expanded clones.

. . TRBJ1-2 TRBV7-6 CASNLVRYGYTF TGTGCCAGCAACTTAGTTAGGTATGGCTACACCTTC
. few TRBJ2-1 TRBV5-1 CASSLDSGHHNEQFF TGCGCCAGCAGCTTGGATTCGGGACACCACAATGAGCAGTTCTTC
. . TRBJ1-5 TRBV6-5 CASRTGGSNQPQHF TGTGCCAGCAGGACCGGGGGCTCGAATCAGCCCCAGCATTTT
. . TRBJ1-5 TRBV6-5 CASSPDRNSNQPQHF TGTGCCAGCAGTCCAGACAGGAATAGCAATCAGCCCCAGCATTTT
TRBD2 once TRBJ2-1 TRBV6-5 CASQASGGAYNEQFF TGTGCCAGCCAAGCGAGCGGGGGGGCCTACAATGAGCAGTTCTTC
. few TRBJ2-5 TRBV27 CASKQGILETQYF TGTGCCAGCAAACAGGGTATTCTCGAGACCCAGTACTTC
. . TRBJ1-6 TRBV4-1 CASSQVTMWEPLHF TGCGCCAGCAGCCAAGTTACGATGTGGGAACCCCTCCACTTT
TRBD2 . TRBJ2-1 TRBV5-1 CASSLAPGSGAYNEQFF TGCGCCAGCAGCTTGGCCCCTGGTAGCGGGGCCTACAATGAGCAGTTCTTC
TRBD1 few TRBJ2-2 TRBV7-6 CASSLRGPNTGELFF TGTGCCAGCAGCTTGAGGGGGCCGAACACCGGGGAGCTGTTTTTT
. few TRBJ2-4 TRBV6-5 CASSQYPGAKNIQYF TGTGCCAGCAGCCAATACCCTGGGGCCAAAAACATTCAGTACTTC
. . TRBJ2-5 TRBV28 CASSLSGELYQETQYF TGTGCCAGCAGTCTCTCCGGGGAGTTGTACCAAGAGACCCAGTACTTC
. . TRBJ2-3 TRBV5-4 CASSRGAGSTDTQYF TGTGCCAGCAGCCGGGGGGCGGGGAGCACAGATACGCAGTATTTT
. few TRBJ1-4 TRBV9 CASSPTAGATNEKLFF TGTGCCAGCAGCCCCACGGCCGGTGCAACTAATGAAAAACTGTTTTTT
. few TRBJ2-3 TRBV18 CASSGVKDTQYF TGTGCCAGCTCAGGTGTCAAAGATACGCAGTATTTT
. . TRBJ1-1 TRBV30 CAHSLAGNTEAFF TGTGCCCACTCCCTCGCGGGGAACACTGAAGCTTTCTTT
. . TRBJ2-1 TRBV19 CASLGGYYNEQFF TGTGCCAGCCTGGGTGGGTACTACAATGAGCAGTTCTTC
. . TRBJ2-6 TRBV9 CASSSLGLVSGANVLTF TGTGCCAGCAGCTCTCTAGGGTTAGTCTCTGGGGCCAACGTCCTGACTTTC
TRBD1 few TRBJ2-7 TRBV18 CASSPQGTASGEQYF TGTGCCAGCTCACCACAGGGGACAGCCAGCGGCGAGCAGTACTTC
. few TRBJ1-1 TRBV10-3 CAISDSTVKNEAFF TGTGCCATCAGTGATTCGACAGTCAAAAATGAAGCTTTCTTT
. few TRBJ1-3 TRBV7-2 CASSLPGLAGNTIYF TGTGCCAGCAGCTTACCCGGACTGGCGGGAAACACCATATATTTT
TRBD2 many TRBJ2-1 TRBV28 CASCGLGLSDEQFF TGTGCCAGCTGCGGACTAGGTTTATCAGATGAGCAGTTCTTC
. few TRBJ2-1 TRBV30 CAWASEGYNEQFF TGTGCCTGGGCCAGCGAGGGCTACAATGAGCAGTTCTTC
TRBD1 . TRBJ2-4 TRBV7-2 CASSLADRGRNIQYF TGTGCCAGCAGCTTAGCCGACAGGGGCAGGAACATTCAGTACTTC
. many TRBJ1-2 TRBV30 CAWSVGKTNYGYTF TGTGCCTGGAGTGTCGGGAAGACTAACTATGGCTACACCTTC
. many TRBJ2-1 TRBV7-2 CASSLGWNEQFF TGTGCCAGCAGCTTAGGCTGGAATGAGCAGTTCTTC
. . TRBJ1-6 TRBV30 CAWTLGINSPLHF TGTGCCTGGACCTTAGGGATCAATTCACCCCTCCACTTT
. few TRBJ1-6 TRBV30 CAWEPERGSPLHF TGTGCCTGGGAACCGGAAAGAGGATCACCCCTCCACTTT
TRBD1 . TRBJ1-2 TRBV28 CASSTGGNYGYTF TGTGCCAGCAGTACAGGGGGTAACTATGGCTACACCTTC
TRBD1 few TRBJ1-5 TRBV28 CASSFPDRVRQPQHF TGTGCCAGCAGTTTCCCTGACAGGGTGCGTCAGCCCCAGCATTTT
. few TRBJ2-2 TRBV18 CASSPDTGELFF TGTGCCAGCTCACCGGACACCGGGGAGCTGTTTTTT
TRBD1 . TRBJ1-6 TRBV14 CASSPLGQGNNSPLHF TGTGCCAGCAGCCCACTCGGACAGGGGAATAATTCACCCCTCCACTTT
TRBD1 . TRBJ1-5 TRBV4-2 CASSQGTGSSNQPQHF TGTGCCAGCAGCCAAGGGACAGGGAGTAGCAATCAGCCCCAGCATTTT
TRBD2 . TRBJ2-5 TRBV11-1 CASSLAGGSQETQYF TGTGCCAGCAGCTTGGCGGGGGGGTCCCAAGAGACCCAGTACTTC
. few TRBJ1-4 TRBV19 CASVDLTNEKLFF TGTGCCAGTGTAGACCTGACTAATGAAAAACTGTTTTTT
. few TRBJ2-5 TRBV4-1 CASRLGSQETQYF TGCGCCAGCAGACTCGGGTCGCAAGAGACCCAGTACTTC
. . TRBJ1-6 TRBV30 CAWSAKTVGLNSPLHF TGTGCCTGGAGTGCGAAGACAGTTGGACTTAATTCACCCCTCCACTTT
. . TRBJ1-2 TRBV27 CASSTVPGTNYGYTF TGTGCCAGCAGTACGGTTCCCGGGACAAACTATGGCTACACCTTC
TRBD1 few TRBJ2-2 TRBV6-1 CASSPDRAGTGELFF TGTGCCAGCAGCCCAGACAGGGCTGGGACCGGGGAGCTGTTTTTT
TRBD2 many TRBJ2-3 TRBV15 CATKLTSGGTDTQYF TGTGCCACCAAGCTCACTAGCGGGGGCACAGATACGCAGTATTTT
TRBD2 few TRBJ2-1 TRBV11-2 CASSLERAGGSYNEQFF TGTGCCAGCAGCTTAGAAAGGGCGGGGGGCTCCTACAATGAGCAGTTCTTC
TRBD2 few TRBJ2-7 TRBV13 CASSGLAGGPYEQYF TGTGCCAGCAGCGGACTAGCGGGGGGGCCCTACGAGCAGTACTTC